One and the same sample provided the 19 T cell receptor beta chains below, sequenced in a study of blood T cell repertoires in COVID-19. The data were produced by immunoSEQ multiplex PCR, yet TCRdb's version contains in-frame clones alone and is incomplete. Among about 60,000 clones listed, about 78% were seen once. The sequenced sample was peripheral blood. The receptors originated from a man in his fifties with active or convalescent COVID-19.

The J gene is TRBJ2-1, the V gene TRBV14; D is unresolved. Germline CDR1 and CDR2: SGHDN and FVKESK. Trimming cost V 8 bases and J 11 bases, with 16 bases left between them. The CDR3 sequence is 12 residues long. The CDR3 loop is CASAIGGPKQFF. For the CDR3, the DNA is TGTGCCAGCGCAATTGGCGGCCCCAAGCAGTTCTTC.

CDR3 nucleotides: TGTGCCAGCAAGATCAGCGGGGAGCTGTTTTTT. Amino acid sequence: CASKISGELFF. The V gene is TRBV27, the J gene TRBJ2-2; D gene ambiguous. CDR3 length: 11 amino acids. CDR1 and CDR2 (germline): MNHEY, SMNVEV (reference sequence). Trimming removed 7 bases from V and 7 bases from J, with 7 bases in between.

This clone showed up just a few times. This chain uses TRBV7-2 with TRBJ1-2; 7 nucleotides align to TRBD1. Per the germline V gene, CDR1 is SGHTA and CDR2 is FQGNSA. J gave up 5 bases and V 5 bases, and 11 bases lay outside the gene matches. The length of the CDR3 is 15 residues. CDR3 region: CASSHWDRTSYGYTF. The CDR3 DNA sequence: TGTGCCAGCAGCCATTGGGACAGAACTTCGTATGGCTACACCTTC.

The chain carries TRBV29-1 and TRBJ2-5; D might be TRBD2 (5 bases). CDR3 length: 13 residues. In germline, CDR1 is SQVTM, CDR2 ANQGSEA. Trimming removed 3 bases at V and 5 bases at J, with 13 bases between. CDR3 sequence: CSVDLTIGETQYF. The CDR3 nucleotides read TGCAGCGTTGACTTGACTATCGGCGAGACCCAGTACTTC.

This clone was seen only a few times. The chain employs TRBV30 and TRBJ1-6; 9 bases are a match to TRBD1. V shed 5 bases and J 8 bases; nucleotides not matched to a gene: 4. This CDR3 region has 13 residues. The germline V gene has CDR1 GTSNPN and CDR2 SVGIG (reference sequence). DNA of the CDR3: TGTGCCTGGGACCGGGACAGGGATTCACCCCTCCACTTT. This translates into CAWDRDRDSPLHF.

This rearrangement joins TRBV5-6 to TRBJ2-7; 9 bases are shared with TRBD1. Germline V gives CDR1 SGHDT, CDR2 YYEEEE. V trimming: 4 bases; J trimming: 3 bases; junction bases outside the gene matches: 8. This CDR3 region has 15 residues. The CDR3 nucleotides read TGTGCCAGCAGCCCGGGACAGGGCGAATACTACGAGCAGTACTTC. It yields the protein CASSPGQGEYYEQYF.

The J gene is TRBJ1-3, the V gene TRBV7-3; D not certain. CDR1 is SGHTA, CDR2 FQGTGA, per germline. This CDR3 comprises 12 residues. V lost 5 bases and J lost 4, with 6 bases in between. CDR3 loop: CASSPGGNTIYF. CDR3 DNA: TGTGCCAGCAGCCCGGGGGGAAACACCATATATTTT. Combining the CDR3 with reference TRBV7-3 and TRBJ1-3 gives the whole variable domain GAGVSQTPSNKVTEKGKYVELRCDPISGHTALYWYRQSLGQGPEFLIYFQGTGAADDSGLPNDRFFAVRPEGSVSTLKIQRTERGDSAVYLCASSPGGNTIYFGEGSWLTVV.

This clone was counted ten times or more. The CDR3 loop is CASKGAYEQYF. CDR3 nucleotide sequence: TGTGCCAGCAAGGGGGCCTACGAGCAGTACTTC. The chain uses TRBV2 and TRBJ2-7; a weak D match, TRBD1 (6 bases). The germline CDR1 and CDR2 sequences are SNHLY and FYNNEI. Trimming cost V 7 bases and J 2 bases, with 6 bases left between them. CDR3 size: 11 residues. The variable domain in full, completed from reference TRBV2 and TRBJ2-7, reads EPEVTQTPSHQVTQMGQEVILRCVPISNHLYFYWYRQILGQKVEFLVSFYNNEISEKSEIFDDQFSVERPDGSNFTLKIRSTKLEDSAMYFCASKGAYEQYFGPGTRLTVT.

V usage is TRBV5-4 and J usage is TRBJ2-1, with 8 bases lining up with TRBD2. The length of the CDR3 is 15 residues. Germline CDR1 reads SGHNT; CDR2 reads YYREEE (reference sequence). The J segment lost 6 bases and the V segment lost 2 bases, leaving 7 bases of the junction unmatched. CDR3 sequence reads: CASSFSGTSTNEQFF. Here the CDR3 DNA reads TGTGCCAGCAGCTTTAGCGGGACTTCTACCAATGAGCAGTTCTTC.

The chain's CDR3 is CASSRLGQGFGTQYF. In DNA form, the CDR3 reads TGTGCCAGCAGCAGGTTGGGACAGGGGTTTGGTACGCAGTATTTT. The chain is built from TRBV6-2 or TRBV6-3 and TRBJ2-3; the match to TRBD1 covers 10 bases. V dropped 6 bases and J dropped 8; count of bases not matched to a gene: 11. Germline CDR1 is MNHEY and CDR2 is SVGEGT. The CDR3 covers 15 residues.

The CDR3 region is CSARTGASGANVLTF. CDR3 coding DNA: TGCAGCGCTCGGACAGGCGCCTCTGGGGCCAACGTCCTGACTTTC. The chain couples TRBV29-1 to TRBJ2-6; 7 nucleotides line up with TRBD1. Germline CDR1 reads SQVTM; CDR2 reads ANQGSEA. The V gene end was trimmed by 7 bases and the J gene end by 0 bases; junction bases not matched to a gene: 6. The CDR3 is 15 amino acids.

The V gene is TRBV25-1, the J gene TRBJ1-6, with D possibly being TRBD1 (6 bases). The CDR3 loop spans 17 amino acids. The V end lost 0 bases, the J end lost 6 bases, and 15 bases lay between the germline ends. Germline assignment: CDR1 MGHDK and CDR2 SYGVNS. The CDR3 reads CASSEYVPETGNSPLHF. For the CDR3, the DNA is TGTGCCAGCAGTGAATATGTCCCGGAGACAGGTAATTCACCCCTCCACTTT.

The CDR3 sequence is CASSFDGELGYTF. The CDR3 bases are TGCGCCAGCAGCTTTGACGGAGAGCTTGGCTACACCTTC. The J gene is TRBJ1-2, the V gene TRBV5-1; no firm D call. CDR1 and CDR2 from the germline V gene are SGHRS and YFSETQ. Trimming pared 2 bases from V and 7 bases from J, leaving 12 bases between. The CDR3 spans 13 residues.

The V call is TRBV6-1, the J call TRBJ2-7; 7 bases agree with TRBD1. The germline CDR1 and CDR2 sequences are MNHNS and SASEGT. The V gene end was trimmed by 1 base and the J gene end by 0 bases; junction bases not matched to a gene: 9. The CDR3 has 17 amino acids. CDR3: CASSEDPGTVGSYEQYF. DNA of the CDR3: TGTGCCAGCAGTGAAGATCCTGGGACAGTAGGCTCCTACGAGCAGTACTTC.

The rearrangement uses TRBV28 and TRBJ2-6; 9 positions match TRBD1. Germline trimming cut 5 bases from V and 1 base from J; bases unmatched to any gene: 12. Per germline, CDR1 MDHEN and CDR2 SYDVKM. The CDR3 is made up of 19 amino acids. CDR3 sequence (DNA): TGTGCCAGCAGTACCCCCAATCAGACAGGGGGATCTGGGGCCAACGTCCTGACTTTC. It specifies CASSTPNQTGGSGANVLTF.

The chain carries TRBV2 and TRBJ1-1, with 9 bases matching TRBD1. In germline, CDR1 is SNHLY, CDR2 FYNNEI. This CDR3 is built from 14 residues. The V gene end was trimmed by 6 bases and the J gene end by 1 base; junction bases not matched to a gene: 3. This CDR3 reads CASRTGGQNTEAFF. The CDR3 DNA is TGTGCCAGCAGGACAGGGGGGCAGAACACTGAAGCTTTCTTT.

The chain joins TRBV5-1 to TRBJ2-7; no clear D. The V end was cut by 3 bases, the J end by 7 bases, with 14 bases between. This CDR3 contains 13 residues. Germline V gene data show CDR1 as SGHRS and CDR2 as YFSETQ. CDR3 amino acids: CASSSGPRREQYF. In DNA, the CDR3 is TGCGCCAGCAGCTCAGGCCCCCGACGGGAGCAGTACTTC.

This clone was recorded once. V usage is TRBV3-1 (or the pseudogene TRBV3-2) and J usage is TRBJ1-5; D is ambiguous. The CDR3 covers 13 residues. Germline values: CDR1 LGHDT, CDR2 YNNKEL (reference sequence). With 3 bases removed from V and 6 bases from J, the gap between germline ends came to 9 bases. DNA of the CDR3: TGTGCCAGCAGCCACTTAGAGGGTCAGCCCCAGCATTTT. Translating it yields CASSHLEGQPQHF.

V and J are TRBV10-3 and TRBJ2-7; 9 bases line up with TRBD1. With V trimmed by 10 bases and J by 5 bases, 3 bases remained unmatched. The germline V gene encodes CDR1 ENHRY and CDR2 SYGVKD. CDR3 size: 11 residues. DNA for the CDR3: TGTGCCACCAGGACAGGGGACGAGCAGTACTTC. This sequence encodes CATRTGDEQYF.